Following are 31 T cell receptor beta chains from one sample sequenced in a study of blood T cell repertoires in COVID-19. The method was immunoSEQ multiplex PCR; TCRdb's version includes in-frame clones alone and lacks a portion of them. The table has some 320,000 clones, 85% seen once; the top ten hold over 1.5%. The sample taken for sequencing was PBMCs or T cells enriched from blood (not recorded which). All receptors come from a young woman who had been exposed to COVID-19.

V is TRBV21-1 and J is TRBJ1-3. TRBV21-1 is recorded as a pseudogene. The CDR3 totals 16 residues. CDR3 sequence reads: CATKTNPGLHGNTIYF. The CDR3, as DNA: TGTGCCACCAAGACTAACCCGGGTCTTCATGGAAACACCATATATTTT.

This CDR3 reads CASSSPGYIQETQYF. DNA for the CDR3: TGTGCCAGCAGCTCCCCCGGGTATATACAAGAGACCCAGTACTTC. The V and J genes are TRBV3-1 (or the pseudogene TRBV3-2) and TRBJ2-5; D is unresolved. Trimming cost V 5 bases and J 2 bases, with 15 bases left between them. Germline CDR1 and CDR2: LGHDT and YNNKEL (reference sequence). This CDR3 spans 15 amino acids.

This clone was detected a few times. This chain joins TRBV28 and TRBJ1-6, with 8 positions matching TRBD1. Unmatched junction bases numbered 7, after V lost 9 bases and J lost 9 bases. The CDR3 covers 13 residues. CDR1 and CDR2 (germline): MDHEN, SYDVKM. The DNA for the CDR3 is TGTGCCAGTAGACAGGGGATCGTTTCACCCCTCCACTTT. Amino acids: CASRQGIVSPLHF.

This rearrangement joins TRBV15 to TRBJ1-4; maybe TRBD1 (6 bases). Germline CDR1 reads LNHNV; CDR2 reads YYDKDF (reference sequence). The CDR3 is 17 amino acids. Trimming removed 3 bases at V and 7 bases at J, with 21 bases between. Here the CDR3 reads CATSRHGLQGGGEKLFF. In DNA form, the CDR3 reads TGTGCCACCAGCAGGCACGGACTACAGGGAGGGGGTGAAAAACTGTTTTTT.

V gene TRBV11-3 combines with J gene TRBJ2-5; 9 positions agree with TRBD2. The V and J ends lost 5 bases and 1 base, in that order; junction bases with no gene match: 5. Per germline, CDR1 SGHNT and CDR2 YENEEA. This CDR3 region has 15 residues. The CDR3: CASSRSGGPQETQYF. CDR3 nucleotides: TGTGCCAGCAGCCGTAGCGGGGGCCCCCAAGAGACCCAGTACTTC.

The chain has TRBV19 and TRBJ1-1; the D gene is possibly TRBD1 (6 bases). Germline loops: CDR1 LNHDA, CDR2 SQIVND (reference sequence). V lost 6 bases to trimming and J lost 1 base, with 9 bases between them. The CDR3 loop spans 13 amino acids. The DNA of the CDR3 is TGTGCCAGTAGCGACAGGCAGAACACTGAAGCTTTCTTT. Translating gives CASSDRQNTEAFF. The variable domain in full, completed from reference TRBV19 and TRBJ1-1, reads DGGITQSPKYLFRKEGQNVTLSCEQNLNHDAMYWYRQDPGQGLRLIYYSQIVNDFQKGDIAEGYSVSREKKESFPLTVTSAQKNPTAFYLCASSDRQNTEAFFGQGTRLTVV.

This chain joins TRBV4-1 and TRBJ2-1, with TRBD2 identical over 10 bases. This CDR3 spans 16 amino acids. J lost 4 bases, V lost 0 bases, and 3 bases had no gene match. CDR1 MGHRA and CDR2 YSYEKL come from the germline V gene. The CDR3 here is CASSQEAGGSYNEQFF. CDR3 sequence (DNA): TGCGCCAGCAGCCAAGAAGCGGGAGGGTCTTACAATGAGCAGTTCTTC.

This clone was counted a few times. The genes are TRBV28 and TRBJ1-6; 9 bases are a match to TRBD1. The CDR3 loop spans 13 amino acids. Trimming removed 6 bases from V and 9 bases from J; junction bases left unmatched: 3. Germline CDR1 reads MDHEN; CDR2 reads SYDVKM. CDR3 nucleotides: TGTGCCAGCAGAGGACAGGGGCTTTCACCCCTCCACTTT. It is translated as CASRGQGLSPLHF.

V and J are TRBV28 and TRBJ2-7; D is unresolved. The CDR3 has 12 residues. V shed 1 base and J shed 7 bases, with 8 bases lying between them. From germline, CDR1 is MDHEN and CDR2 SYDVKM. The CDR3 coding sequence is TGTGCCAGCAGTTTATACAGTGGGGAGCAGTACTTC. The encoded protein is CASSLYSGEQYF.

This clone was observed once. The rearrangement uses TRBV30 and TRBJ1-5, with TRBD1 as a possible D gene (6 bases). This CDR3 region has 14 residues. Germline V lookup: CDR1 GTSNPN, CDR2 SVGIG (reference sequence). Trimming shortened V by 0 bases and J by 1 base, and 7 bases separated the two germline ends. CDR3 amino acids: CAWSVGGSNQPQHF. The CDR3 coding sequence is TGTGCCTGGAGTGTAGGGGGAAGCAATCAGCCCCAGCATTTT. The whole variable domain, filled in from reference TRBV30 and TRBJ1-5, reads SQTIHQWPATLVQPVGSPLSLECTVEGTSNPNLYWYRQAAGRGLQLLFYSVGIGQISSEVPQNLSASRPQDRQFILSSKKLLLSDSGFYLCAWSVGGSNQPQHFGDGTRLSIL.

This chain joins TRBV7-2 and TRBJ2-1; 8 nucleotides agree with TRBD2. With 5 bases clipped from V and 5 bases from J, the junction kept 5 bases outside the gene matches. This CDR3 is 14 amino acids long. The germline V gene has CDR1 SGHTA and CDR2 FQGNSA. The DNA for the CDR3 is TGTGCCAGCAGCCCGGGACTAGAAGACAATGAGCAGTTCTTC. It encodes CASSPGLEDNEQFF.

This chain uses TRBV7-9 with TRBJ2-3; D is perhaps TRBD1 (6 bases). Trimming shortened V by 8 bases and J by 2 bases, and 20 bases separated the two germline ends. The CDR3 runs 16 residues. CDR1 and CDR2 from the germline V gene are SEHNR and FQNEAQ (reference sequence). The CDR3 is CASPTSATGHTDTQYF. The CDR3 DNA sequence: TGTGCCAGCCCGACCAGCGCAACAGGGCACACAGATACGCAGTATTTT.

The genes are TRBV11-2 and TRBJ2-7; D remains unclear. Looked up from germline, CDR1 is SGHAT and CDR2 is FQNNGV. V lost 4 bases and J lost 1, with 17 bases in between. The CDR3 contains 16 residues. CDR3 sequence: CASSSASVAVSYEQYF. Here the CDR3 DNA reads TGTGCCAGCAGCTCTGCATCCGTGGCGGTTTCCTACGAGCAGTACTTC.

V gene TRBV27 combines with J gene TRBJ1-6; D call uncertain. Germline V gene sequence: CDR1 MNHEY, CDR2 SMNVEV (reference sequence). Deletions cut 5 bases from V and 5 bases from J, with 10 bases between. This CDR3 is built from 14 residues. The CDR3 DNA sequence: TGTGCCAGCAGTACTACACGCGATAATTCACCCCTCCACTTT. Its protein is CASSTTRDNSPLHF.

The CDR3 DNA is TGCGCCAGCAGCCCGGACAGGGAGGGAAACACCATATATTTT. It encodes CASSPDREGNTIYF. The chain carries TRBV5-1 and TRBJ1-3, with 8 bases fitting TRBD1. The V gene's germline CDR1 is SGHRS and CDR2 YFSETQ. V lost 4 bases and J lost 4; bases outside the gene matches: 4. This CDR3 is 14 amino acids long.

This clone was counted only a few times. V is TRBV5-6 and J is TRBJ2-7, with 10 positions matching TRBD1. The CDR3 contains 14 residues. Germline-derived CDR1 and CDR2 are SGHDT and YYEEEE. The V segment lost 4 bases and the J segment 4 bases; nucleotides outside the gene matches: 5. This CDR3 is CASSGDRGRYEQYF. Written as DNA, the CDR3 is TGTGCCAGCAGCGGGGACAGGGGACGGTACGAGCAGTACTTC. The variable domain in full, completed from reference TRBV5-6 and TRBJ2-7, reads DAGVTQSPTHLIKTRGQQVTLRCSPKSGHDTVSWYQQALGQGPQFIFQYYEEEERQRGNFPDRFSGHQFPNYSSELNVNALLLGDSALYLCASSGDRGRYEQYFGPGTRLTVT.

CDR3 in amino acids: CASSKGVGSGLEYNEQFF. CDR3 nucleotides: TGTGCCAGCAGCAAAGGGGTAGGCTCGGGTCTTGAGTACAATGAGCAGTTCTTC. The chain employs TRBV7-9 and TRBJ2-1, with D possibly TRBD1 on 5 matching bases. V lost 5 bases and J 4 bases, leaving 24 bases between the germline ends. This CDR3 contains 18 residues. Germline lookup yields CDR1 SEHNR and CDR2 FQNEAQ (reference sequence).

In regard to this clone: The identical CDR3 is also encoded by other nucleotide sequences in the sample. V gene TRBV6-5 combines with J gene TRBJ1-3; 7 bases are shared with TRBD1. With V trimmed by 5 bases and J by 0 bases, 1 base remained unmatched. This CDR3 region has 14 residues. Germline CDR1 reads MNHEY; CDR2 reads SVGAGI. CDR3 residues: CASSRTGSGNTIYF. CDR3 sequence (DNA): TGTGCCAGCAGTCGGACAGGCTCTGGAAACACCATATATTTT.

This rearrangement joins TRBV28 to TRBJ2-5, with 10 nucleotides matching TRBD2. Trimming cost V 10 bases and J 3 bases; bases outside gene matches: 5. CDR3 size: 13 residues. Germline CDR1 and CDR2: MDHEN and SYDVKM. In nucleotides, the CDR3 is TGTGCCACCAGCGGGGGGGCCGAAGAGACCCAGTACTTC. Residues: CATSGGAEETQYF.

V usage is TRBV5-1 and J usage is TRBJ2-7; a weak D match, TRBD2 (5 bases). V lost 2 bases and J lost 0, with 12 bases in between. Germline V gene sequence: CDR1 SGHRS, CDR2 YFSETQ. This CDR3 comprises 15 residues. CDR3 coding DNA: TGCGCCAGCAGCTTCGAGGGCAAGGGCTCCTACGAGCAGTACTTC. Amino acid sequence: CASSFEGKGSYEQYF.

The chain has TRBV6-5 and TRBJ1-5, with D tentatively TRBD1 (5 bases). Germline V CDR1 and CDR2: MNHEY, SVGAGI. The CDR3 covers 12 residues. Trimming took off 8 bases at V and 4 bases at J, with 9 bases between the two ends. The chain's CDR3 is CASGRGNQPQHF. Written as DNA, the CDR3 is TGTGCCAGCGGGCGGGGGAATCAGCCCCAGCATTTT.

This clone was observed many times. This chain connects TRBV30 to TRBJ2-2; D perhaps matches TRBD2 (6 bases). Trimming left V 3 bases short and J 4 bases short, with 12 bases between. The CDR3 contains 14 residues. Germline V gives CDR1 GTSNPN, CDR2 SVGIG (reference sequence). The CDR3 is CAWRVSGTTGELFF. For the CDR3, the DNA is TGTGCCTGGAGAGTTAGCGGCACCACCGGGGAGCTGTTTTTT.

This rearrangement joins TRBV5-4 to TRBJ2-1; 8 bases line up with TRBD2. CDR3 length: 16 amino acids. Germline V gene data show CDR1 as SGHNT and CDR2 as YYREEE (reference sequence). V trimming: 4 bases; J trimming: 3 bases; junction bases outside the gene matches: 9. CDR3: CASSPRAGERYNEQFF. The CDR3 DNA reads TGTGCCAGCAGCCCAAGAGCGGGAGAGCGCTACAATGAGCAGTTCTTC.

The CDR3 here is CSIVRGVTEAFF. For the CDR3, the DNA is TGCAGCATCGTCAGGGGCGTCACTGAAGCTTTCTTT. The chain uses TRBV29-1 and TRBJ1-1, with D perhaps TRBD1 (6 bases). With 8 bases removed from V and 4 bases from J, the gap between germline ends came to 14 bases. This CDR3 comprises 12 residues. The germline CDR1 and CDR2 sequences are SQVTM and ANQGSEA.

Here the CDR3 DNA reads TGTGCCAGCAGTCACGCCCGGAATGAAAAACTGTTTTTT. It encodes CASSHARNEKLFF. The J gene is TRBJ1-4, the V gene TRBV6-2 or TRBV6-3, with D hard to call. Looked up from germline, CDR1 is MNHEY and CDR2 is SVGEGT. The CDR3 is made up of 13 amino acids. The V and J ends lost 5 bases and 5 bases respectively, with 9 bases between them.

This rearrangement joins TRBV7-2 to TRBJ2-7; 10 bases agree with TRBD1. V gave up 4 bases and J gave up 3 bases; unmatched junction bases: 6. The V gene's germline CDR1 is SGHTA and CDR2 FQGNSA. The CDR3 loop spans 15 amino acids. CDR3 sequence: CASSSTRDRGYEQYF. The CDR3 coding sequence is TGTGCCAGCAGCTCTACAAGGGACAGGGGCTACGAGCAGTACTTC.

The rearrangement uses TRBV10-1 and TRBJ2-7; 7 bases agree with TRBD1. The V gene's germline CDR1 is WNHNN and CDR2 SYGVQD (reference sequence). The length of the CDR3 is 15 residues. V gave up 4 bases and J gave up 3 bases; unmatched junction bases: 9. CDR3 residues: CASSVQQGSSYEQYF. In DNA, the CDR3 is TGCGCCAGCAGTGTACAACAGGGGTCGAGCTACGAGCAGTACTTC.

This sequence joins TRBV5-1 and TRBJ1-3, with TRBD1 as a possible D gene (6 bases). CDR3 length: 16 residues. The V end lost 3 bases, the J end lost 1 base, and 14 bases lay between the germline ends. In germline, CDR1 is SGHRS, CDR2 YFSETQ. For the CDR3, the DNA is TGCGCCAGCAGCTCACAGGGTTTAGGGTCTGGAAACACCATATATTTT. Amino acid sequence: CASSSQGLGSGNTIYF. Variable domain in full (rest from reference TRBV5-1 and TRBJ1-3): KAGVTQTPRYLIKTRGQQVTLSCSPISGHRSVSWYQQTPGQGLQFLFEYFSETQRNKGNFPGRFSGRQFSNSRSEMNVSTLELGDSALYLCASSSQGLGSGNTIYFGEGSWLTVV.

The chain employs TRBV30 and TRBJ1-5; 7 bases map to TRBD1. The CDR3 is 15 amino acids. The trim removed 0 bases at V and 6 bases at J, leaving 8 bases unmatched. The germline V gene encodes CDR1 GTSNPN and CDR2 SVGIG (reference sequence). In DNA form, the CDR3 reads TGTGCCTGGAGTGTACCTGGTGCAGGGGGTCAGCCCCAGCATTTT. As protein: CAWSVPGAGGQPQHF.

The V call is TRBV3-1 (or the pseudogene TRBV3-2), the J call TRBJ2-1; tentatively, D is TRBD1 (6 bases). The CDR3 length is 13 residues. Trimming took off 3 bases at V and 8 bases at J, with 11 bases between the two ends. CDR1 and CDR2 from the germline V gene are LGHDT and YNNKEL (reference sequence). CDR3 amino acids: CASSQFWGHEQFF. The CDR3, as DNA: TGTGCCAGCAGCCAGTTTTGGGGGCATGAGCAGTTCTTC.

The gene calls are TRBV3-1 (or the pseudogene TRBV3-2) and TRBJ2-2; the match to TRBD1 covers 10 bases. V was clipped by 7 bases and J by 8 bases; unmatched bases: 7. Germline V lookup: CDR1 LGHDT, CDR2 YNNKEL (reference sequence). The CDR3 is 14 residues long. The CDR3 nucleotides are TGTGCCAGCACCCTGACAGGGGGCGCGGGGGAGCTGTTTTTT. Translating gives CASTLTGGAGELFF.